This T cell receptor (beta chain) was documented in a study of T cell responses to AZD1222 COVID-19 vaccine. Sequenced by immunoSEQ multiplex PCR; TCRdb stores in-frame clones only, minus some. The repertoire consists of 40,000 to 55,000 clones, with around 90% occurring once and the leading ten covering 1.1%. Study results and caveats: Spike as a whole was targeted by vaccine-associated CD4 TCRs, dominant at 160-218 and 743-854. Donor demographics were predominantly white British with a female majority; clonal diversity may be underestimated.

The ends lost 1 base at V and 7 bases at J; junction bases unmatched: 10. Germline V gives CDR1 LNHDA, CDR2 SQIVND (reference sequence). The CDR3 runs 16 residues. Of note for this clone: Its antigen remains unidentified.

This sequence was found in an adult who received the AZD1222 COVID-19 vaccine. V and J are TRBV19 and TRBJ2-1, with 7 bases aligning to TRBD2. The sample was peripheral blood, taken 28 days after the second AZD1222 dose. CDR3 nucleotide sequence: TGTGCCAGTAGTATAGTGGCGGGAGTCCGGTGGAATGAGCAGTTCTTC. It codes for CASSIVAGVRWNEQFF. The full variable domain, its missing parts supplied by reference TRBV19 and TRBJ2-1, is DGGITQSPKYLFRKEGQNVTLSCEQNLNHDAMYWYRQDPGQGLRLIYYSQIVNDFQKGDIAEGYSVSREKKESFPLTVTSAQKNPTAFYLCASSIVAGVRWNEQFFGPGTRLTVL.